A single sample gave rise to the 7 T cell receptor beta chains below, sequenced in a study of somatic mutations in cytotoxic T cells in rheumatoid arthritis (dated by TCRdb to the late 2010s). Library generation was performed with the immunoSEQ multiplex PCR assay. What TCRdb holds here is the immuneACCESS table cut down to in-frame rearrangements. Part of the clones is not present; checked against another copy, under half of the missing clones reflect an unresolved V gene, and the others are unexplained. Recorded for this sample are about 21,000 clones; around 81% of them occurred a single time. Of the sample, approximately 10% is held by the ten largest clones. Sequencing used CD8+ T cells sorted from blood. Receptors were obtained from a man in his late teens or twenties with rheumatoid arthritis.

The chain recombines TRBV2 with TRBJ2-1; D is undetermined. V lost 5 bases to trimming and J lost 9 bases, with 2 bases between them. The CDR3 covers 9 residues. Looked up from germline, CDR1 is SNHLY and CDR2 is FYNNEI. CDR3 in amino acids: CASSLEQFF. The CDR3 DNA sequence: TGTGCCAGCAGTCTTGAGCAGTTCTTC.

V gene TRBV29-1 combines with J gene TRBJ2-7, with D perhaps given as TRBD1 or TRBD2 (5 bases each). The CDR3 runs to 15 residues. Trimming shortened V by 4 bases and J by 2 bases, and 18 bases separated the two germline ends. The germline CDR1 and CDR2 sequences are SQVTM and ANQGSEA. The CDR3 bases are TGCAGCGTTGTCAGGAAGCAGGGAGTCCCCTACGAGCAGTACTTC. This sequence encodes CSVVRKQGVPYEQYF.

This clone has just one count. This chain connects TRBV27 to TRBJ2-7, with a possible D match to TRBD2 (5 bases). V was cut by 10 bases and J by 4 bases, with 20 bases left in between. The CDR3 is 14 amino acids. From germline, CDR1 is MNHEY and CDR2 SMNVEV (reference sequence). The CDR3 protein is CATSRSAGGYEQYF. The CDR3 DNA follows: TGTGCCACCTCGAGGTCAGCCGGCGGGTACGAGCAGTACTTC.

The chain joins TRBV29-1 to TRBJ2-7; 8 bases align to TRBD1. With V trimmed by 3 bases and J by 3 bases, 7 bases remained unmatched. Germline values: CDR1 SQVTM, CDR2 ANQGSEA. The length of the CDR3 is 14 residues. CDR3 region: CSVDRGQESYEQYF. DNA of the CDR3: TGCAGCGTTGATAGGGGACAGGAAAGCTACGAGCAGTACTTC.

The chain employs TRBV15 and TRBJ2-5; no clear D gene. This CDR3 region has 13 residues. V gave up 2 bases and J gave up 4 bases, with 8 bases separating them. CDR1 and CDR2 from the germline V gene are LNHNV and YYDKDF (reference sequence). The CDR3 bases are TGTGCCACCAGCAGAACCGCGGCAGAGACCCAGTACTTC. It translates to CATSRTAAETQYF.

The rearrangement links TRBV9 to TRBJ2-3; D is perhaps TRBD2 (5 bases). The CDR3 loop spans 17 amino acids. The V end was cut by 3 bases, the J end by 0 bases, with 17 bases between. Germline V gene sequence: CDR1 SGDLS, CDR2 YYNGEE. The CDR3 sequence: CASSAPQAGRSTDTQYF. CDR3 nucleotide sequence: TGTGCCAGCAGCGCACCCCAGGCGGGCCGGAGCACAGATACGCAGTATTTT.

The V and J genes are TRBV19 and TRBJ1-1; a possible D gene is TRBD1 (5 bases). Per the germline V gene, CDR1 is LNHDA and CDR2 is SQIVND (reference sequence). Trimming cost V 2 bases and J 1 base, with 14 bases left between them. CDR3 length: 16 amino acids. The chain's CDR3 is CASSIRSGTENTEAFF. CDR3 DNA sequence: TGTGCCAGTAGTATACGATCCGGGACGGAGAACACTGAAGCTTTCTTT.